Presented here are 20 T cell receptor beta chains from one specimen sequenced in a study of cytomegalovirus exposure and HLA in healthy donors listed by TCRdb under 2017. Libraries were built with the immunoSEQ multiplex PCR assay. A mixture of 60 forward primers for TCR Vbeta segments and 13 reverse primers for TCR Jbeta segments was used in the multiplex PCR. What TCRdb holds here is the immuneACCESS table cut down to in-frame rearrangements. Part of the clones is not present; checked against another copy, under half of the missing clones reflect an unresolved V gene, and the others are unexplained. For this sample the table gives more than 85,000 clones, of which about 74% were detected only once. Roughly 8% of the sample is held by the ten biggest clonotypes. The sequenced sample was PBMCs. The receptors stem from a female donor in good health and CMV-seronegative.

V is TRBV4-2 and J is TRBJ2-4; 8 nucleotides match TRBD1. The CDR3 is 22 amino acids. Germline-derived CDR1 and CDR2 are LGHNA and YNFKEQ. Losses at the gene ends were 0 bases for V and 0 bases for J; bases not matched to a gene: 19. CDR3 amino acids: CASSQEPPGTGNILAAKNIQYF. The CDR3 DNA sequence: TGTGCCAGCAGCCAAGAACCACCCGGGACAGGAAATATCCTGGCAGCCAAAAACATTCAGTACTTC.

This chain connects TRBV28 to TRBJ2-1, with a tentative D call TRBD2 (6 bases). Germline V gene data show CDR1 as MDHEN and CDR2 as SYDVKM. V was cut by 2 bases and J by 2 bases, with 22 bases left in between. The CDR3 contains 19 residues. DNA of the CDR3: TGTGCCAGCAGTTTAGTCGGGGTCATTATTCGGGGGACCTACAATGAGCAGTTCTTC. It encodes CASSLVGVIIRGTYNEQFF.

In this sample, this clone turned up once. The rearrangement joins TRBV5-1 to TRBJ2-5; D is possibly TRBD2 (5 bases). The germline V gene encodes CDR1 SGHRS and CDR2 YFSETQ. Deletions cut 2 bases from V and 0 bases from J, with 11 bases between. The CDR3 is 15 amino acids. The CDR3 coding sequence is TGCGCCAGCAGCTTAGGACTTTTGTACCAAGAGACCCAGTACTTC. It translates to CASSLGLLYQETQYF.

The sample holds a few counts of this clone. CDR3 sequence (DNA): TGCGCCAGCAGTGAGCTAGGGACAGGGGGCACTGAAGCTTTCTTT. This translates into CASSELGTGGTEAFF. V usage is TRBV10-1 and J usage is TRBJ1-1; 11 bases agree with TRBD1. The CDR3 is made up of 15 amino acids. Germline CDR1 and CDR2: WNHNN and SYGVQD (reference sequence). V shed 2 bases, J shed 4 bases, and the junction held 3 bases outside the gene matches.

The CDR3 DNA follows: TGTGCCAGCAGTTTTCTAGCGGGGGGGGGTCGGGAGACCCAGTACTTC. Translating gives CASSFLAGGGRETQYF. This chain links TRBV6-5 with TRBJ2-5, with 12 nucleotides matching TRBD2. The CDR3 is made up of 16 amino acids. Per the germline V gene, CDR1 is MNHEY and CDR2 is SVGAGI. V dropped 4 bases and J dropped 5; count of bases not matched to a gene: 8.

This clone has just one count. The gene calls are TRBV5-1 and TRBJ1-3, with TRBD1 as a possible D gene (5 bases). The CDR3 spans 14 residues. Germline CDR1 reads SGHRS; CDR2 reads YFSETQ. The V end lost 1 base, the J end lost 2 bases, and 7 bases lay between the germline ends. CDR3 coding DNA: TGCGCCAGCAGCTTGCCAGGGACTGGAAACACCATATATTTT. Protein sequence: CASSLPGTGNTIYF.

This chain joins TRBV6-1 and TRBJ1-5, with D possibly matching TRBD1 (6 bases). From germline, CDR1 is MNHNS and CDR2 SASEGT. V was pared by 6 bases and J by 4 bases, with 16 bases between. The CDR3 extends over 15 amino acids. Written as DNA, the CDR3 is TGTGCCAGCAGCCCAGGCAGGGGCGGAAATCAGCCCCAGCATTTT. The encoded protein is CASSPGRGGNQPQHF.

CDR3 in DNA: TGTGCCACCAGCAGAGAAGCAAGCCCTAATGAGCAGTTCTTC. Translated, it gives CATSREASPNEQFF. The chain carries TRBV15 and TRBJ2-1, with D unclear. Germline V gene lookup returns CDR1 LNHNV and CDR2 YYDKDF (reference sequence). V lost 0 bases, J lost 7 bases, and 10 bases lay in between. This CDR3 region has 14 residues.

This clone was observed once. V gene TRBV7-2 combines with J gene TRBJ2-7, with 11 bases identical to TRBD2. The CDR3 runs to 14 residues. V trimming: 2 bases; J trimming: 7 bases; junction bases outside the gene matches: 4. Germline CDR1 reads SGHTA; CDR2 reads FQGNSA. The CDR3 region has the DNA TGTGCCAGCAGCTTAACTAGCGGGGGTGCTGAGCAGTACTTC. This codes for CASSLTSGGAEQYF.

V usage is TRBV19 and J usage is TRBJ1-1; maybe TRBD1 (6 bases). Germline CDR1 is LNHDA and CDR2 is SQIVND (reference sequence). Trimming pared 8 bases from V and 0 bases from J, leaving 13 bases between. The CDR3 runs 14 residues. The CDR3 sequence is CASSWGQLNTEAFF. In DNA, the CDR3 is TGTGCCAGTTCATGGGGGCAGTTGAACACTGAAGCTTTCTTT.

This rearrangement joins TRBV6-5 to TRBJ2-7, with D possibly TRBD1 on 5 matching bases. Germline loops: CDR1 MNHEY, CDR2 SVGAGI. The CDR3 sequence is 15 residues long. V lost 7 bases and J 2 bases, leaving 18 bases between the germline ends. CDR3 sequence (DNA): TGTGCCAGCAATACCCCGACAGACAGAGCCTACGAGCAGTACTTC. As protein: CASNTPTDRAYEQYF.

This chain uses TRBV9 with TRBJ2-6; D is unclear. V lost 7 bases to trimming and J lost 0 bases, with 5 bases between them. The CDR3 spans 13 residues. Germline loops: CDR1 SGDLS, CDR2 YYNGEE. In nucleotides, the CDR3 is TGTGCCAGCGGCAACTCTGGGGCCAACGTCCTGACTTTC. Residues: CASGNSGANVLTF.

The chain links TRBV4-3 to TRBJ1-3; the D gene is possibly TRBD1 (5 bases). Germline V gives CDR1 LGHNA, CDR2 YSLEER. V lost 0 bases, J lost 2 bases, and 11 bases lay in between. CDR3 length: 16 residues. The CDR3 sequence: CASSQDPGSTGNTIYF. In nucleotides, the CDR3 is TGCGCCAGCAGCCAAGATCCAGGGTCTACTGGAAACACCATATATTTT.

This chain links TRBV5-6 with TRBJ1-2; D is unresolved. With 1 base removed from V and 8 bases from J, the gap between germline ends came to 12 bases. CDR3 length: 13 residues. CDR1 SGHDT and CDR2 YYEEEE come from the germline V gene. The CDR3 sequence: CASSLRQTIGYTF. The CDR3 nucleotides read TGTGCCAGCAGCTTGAGGCAGACTATCGGCTACACCTTC.

The genes are TRBV9 and TRBJ2-3, with 9 bases lining up with TRBD2. Losses at the gene ends were 4 bases for V and 1 base for J; bases not matched to a gene: 7. The CDR3 has 16 amino acids. Germline CDR1 reads SGDLS; CDR2 reads YYNGEE. DNA for the CDR3: TGTGCCAGCAGCACCGGGACTAGCCCGCGCACAGATACGCAGTATTTT. Protein sequence: CASSTGTSPRTDTQYF.

The chain uses TRBV2 and TRBJ1-3; 7 nucleotides line up with TRBD1. This CDR3 has 18 amino acids. The V and J ends lost 4 bases and 0 bases, in that order; junction bases with no gene match: 12. Per germline, CDR1 SNHLY and CDR2 FYNNEI. The CDR3: CASSGGTVLSFSGNTIYF. In DNA form, the CDR3 reads TGTGCCAGCAGTGGGGGGACAGTCTTATCTTTCTCTGGAAACACCATATATTTT.

This clone was detected once. V gene TRBV19 combines with J gene TRBJ2-3; 8 bases line up with TRBD1. Germline values: CDR1 LNHDA, CDR2 SQIVND (reference sequence). The CDR3 runs to 15 residues. V shed 6 bases and J 0 bases; nucleotides not matched to a gene: 5. CDR3 sequence (DNA): TGTGCCAGTAGCACGACAGGGGTCAGCACAGATACGCAGTATTTT. Residues: CASSTTGVSTDTQYF.

This chain links TRBV5-1 with TRBJ2-3; TRBD1 agrees at 7 bases. V lost 6 bases and J lost 2; bases outside the gene matches: 6. Germline V gene lookup returns CDR1 SGHRS and CDR2 YFSETQ. The CDR3 has 14 amino acids. The CDR3 DNA sequence: TGCGCCAGCACCGTGACAGGGATCACAGATACGCAGTATTTT. This sequence encodes CASTVTGITDTQYF.

The chain combines TRBV30 with TRBJ2-3; 10 bases align to TRBD2. Per the germline V gene, CDR1 is GTSNPN and CDR2 is SVGIG (reference sequence). V shed 1 base and J 7 bases; nucleotides not matched to a gene: 8. This CDR3 contains 15 residues. The CDR3 sequence: CAWSALSGGAYTQYF. CDR3 nucleotide sequence: TGTGCCTGGAGTGCGCTCAGCGGGGGGGCCTATACGCAGTATTTT.

This clone was observed a few times. The chain joins TRBV5-1 to TRBJ2-2, with TRBD2 identical over 10 bases. This CDR3 contains 15 residues. Trimming cost V 0 bases and J 7 bases; bases outside gene matches: 3. CDR1 is SGHRS, CDR2 YFSETQ, per germline. In DNA, the CDR3 is TGCGCCAGCAGCTTGGCGTCTAGCGGGAGCGGGGAGCTGTTTTTT. Translating it yields CASSLASSGSGELFF.